This TCR beta chain came from a study of CD8 T cells in ankylosing spondylitis. General study results and limits: In reactive arthritis synovial fluid and blood, some motif variants had been reported before. Disease-linked clones displayed a CD8+ phenotype and appeared relatively rarely in peripheral blood. Significant enrichment of disease-linked clones was reportedly seen in matched ankylosing spondylitis synovial fluid. A TCR beta motif made of eight highly homologous variants seemed typical of ankylosing spondylitis blood.

The CDR3 length is 15 residues. Germline assignment: CDR1 MNHEY and CDR2 SVGAGI. The V end was cut by 0 bases, the J end by 6 bases, with 14 bases between. Making the TCR beta libraries involved quantitative 5'-RACE with molecular barcodes. TCRdb analysed the 5' RACE reads with MiXCR anew, one entry per CDR3 protein. The sample consists of hundreds of thousands of distinct CDR3 sequences, 12% of them appearing once. Only a few counts were recorded for this clonotype. The target antigen is unknown. This clonotype was sampled from a male donor with ankylosing spondylitis. V and J are TRBV6-5 and TRBJ1-1; no reliable D call. The sample taken for sequencing was blood, either unsorted or a sorted T cell fraction (not recorded which). CDR3 region: CASSYSRASYPEAFF. CDR3 in DNA: TGTGCCAGCAGTTACTCGAGGGCCTCATACCCTGAAGCTTTCTTT.